This T cell receptor (beta chain) was found in a study of blood T cells in healthy people across ages. The germline CDR1 and CDR2 sequences are SEHNR and FQNEAQ (reference sequence). V lost 5 bases, J lost 5 bases, and 16 bases lay in between. The CDR3 spans 14 residues. Sample-barcoded 5' priming and a J-beta primer mix drove a second PCR of 7 to 11 cycles. TCRdb re-called the 5' RACE reads through MiXCR, storing one row per CDR3 protein. The table has 250,000 to 300,000 distinct CDR3 sequences, roughly 29% seen once. The receptor's source is a woman in her sixties or seventies in good health. The sample comprised blood. The V call is TRBV7-9, the J call TRBJ2-7; no clear D gene. The CDR3: CASSPTFPRNEQYF. The CDR3 DNA sequence: TGTGCCAGCAGCCCAACATTTCCTAGGAACGAGCAGTACTTC. The whole variable domain, filled in from reference TRBV7-9 and TRBJ2-7, reads DTGVSQNPRHKITKRGQNVTFRCDPISEHNRLYWYRQTLGQGPEFLTYFQNEAQLEKSRLLSDRFSAERPKGSFSTLEIQRTEQGDSAMYLCASSPTFPRNEQYFGPGTRLTVT.